The 27 T cell receptor beta chains given below trace back to one sample, sequenced in a study of PD-L1 blockade in urothelial cancer. The data were produced by immunoSEQ multiplex PCR, yet TCRdb's version contains in-frame clones alone and is incomplete. Of some 71,000 clones in the sample, approximately 80% were seen once. Regarding time point: pretreatment peripheral blood. Sequences were derived from PBMCs, sampled around atezolizumab (anti-PD-L1) treatment. These receptors originate from a man between 40 and 49 years old with urothelial cancer.

The rearrangement uses TRBV9 and TRBJ1-1; possibly TRBD1 for D (6 bases). The V and J ends lost 2 bases and 7 bases respectively, with 9 bases between them. The CDR3 covers 12 residues. CDR1 is SGDLS and CDR2 is YYNGEE in the germline V gene. The CDR3 DNA sequence: TGTGCCAGCAGCGTCATGACAGGTGAAGCTTTCTTT. This sequence encodes CASSVMTGEAFF.

The chain recombines TRBV2 with TRBJ2-1, with D tentatively TRBD2 (5 bases). CDR3 size: 17 residues. V lost 5 bases and J lost 9, with 26 bases in between. The germline V gene has CDR1 SNHLY and CDR2 FYNNEI. CDR3 region: CASSHTSLAGSNAEQFF. The DNA of the CDR3 is TGTGCCAGCAGTCATACATCGCTAGCTGGTTCAAACGCTGAGCAGTTCTTC. The full variable domain, its missing parts supplied by reference TRBV2 and TRBJ2-1, is EPEVTQTPSHQVTQMGQEVILRCVPISNHLYFYWYRQILGQKVEFLVSFYNNEISEKSEIFDDQFSVERPDGSNFTLKIRSTKLEDSAMYFCASSHTSLAGSNAEQFFGPGTRLTVL.

The V call is TRBV7-6, the J call TRBJ2-5; D gene unclear. Germline CDR1 is SGHVS and CDR2 is FNYEAQ. This CDR3 has 13 amino acids. The ends were cut back, 2 bases at V and 5 bases at J, with 9 bases in the middle. This chain's CDR3 is CASSLSTLETQYF. The CDR3, as DNA: TGTGCCAGCAGCTTATCGACACTGGAGACCCAGTACTTC.

The CDR3 nucleotides read TGCAGCGTTGAAGTCGGCGGTAAAAAACTGTTTTTT. Protein: CSVEVGGKKLFF. V usage is TRBV29-1 and J usage is TRBJ1-4; D uncertain. This CDR3 contains 12 residues. The germline gives CDR1 SQVTM, CDR2 ANQGSEA. V was pared by 1 base and J by 9 bases, with 9 bases between.

The chain employs TRBV19 and TRBJ1-3; no definite D call. The CDR3 contains 15 residues. V lost 4 bases and J lost 2, with 12 bases in between. Germline CDR1 and CDR2: LNHDA and SQIVND (reference sequence). CDR3 protein: CASSTPQIPGNTIYF. CDR3 nucleotides: TGTGCCAGTAGTACCCCCCAGATACCTGGAAACACCATATATTTT.

The genes are TRBV11-3 and TRBJ1-4; no clear D gene. From germline, CDR1 is SGHNT and CDR2 YENEEA. The CDR3 is 13 amino acids. V lost 7 bases to trimming and J lost 8 bases, with 14 bases between them. The CDR3 coding sequence is TGTGCCAGCACCCCCCCTATCGGGGAAAAACTGTTTTTT. Residues: CASTPPIGEKLFF. Supplemented by reference TRBV11-3 and TRBJ1-4, the full variable domain reads EAGVVQSPRYKIIEKKQPVAFWCNPISGHNTLYWYLQNLGQGPELLIRYENEEAVDDSQLPKDRFSAERLKGVDSTLKIQPAELGDSAVYLCASTPPIGEKLFFGSGTQLSVL.

The chain has TRBV7-3 and TRBJ2-1; 8 bases line up with TRBD2. With 0 bases clipped from V and 4 bases from J, the junction kept 2 bases outside the gene matches. The CDR3 is 15 residues long. Germline CDR1 is SGHTA and CDR2 is FQGTGA. In DNA form, the CDR3 reads TGTGCCAGCAGCTTAACACTAGCGGAATACAATGAGCAGTTCTTC. Translation: CASSLTLAEYNEQFF.

The chain recombines TRBV5-1 with TRBJ2-1; 10 positions agree with TRBD2. V dropped 6 bases and J dropped 3; count of bases not matched to a gene: 6. The CDR3 runs to 15 residues. Germline CDR1 reads SGHRS; CDR2 reads YFSETQ. As DNA, the CDR3 is TGCGCCAGCACCCCGGAGCGGGAGGGCTACAATGAGCAGTTCTTC. Residues: CASTPEREGYNEQFF.

The rearrangement uses TRBV2 and TRBJ1-2, with 7 bases matching TRBD1. The CDR3 spans 14 residues. Per germline, CDR1 SNHLY and CDR2 FYNNEI. V lost 1 base and J lost 8; bases outside the gene matches: 7. For the CDR3, the DNA is TGTGCCAGCAGTGAAGTTGGAGGGGGCGAAGGCTACACCTTC. Its translation is CASSEVGGGEGYTF. Together with reference TRBV2 and TRBJ1-2, the CDR3 gives the full variable domain: EPEVTQTPSHQVTQMGQEVILRCVPISNHLYFYWYRQILGQKVEFLVSFYNNEISEKSEIFDDQFSVERPDGSNFTLKIRSTKLEDSAMYFCASSEVGGGEGYTFGSGTRLTVV.

The chain links TRBV29-1 to TRBJ2-5; weak D call: TRBD1 (5 bases). From germline, CDR1 is SQVTM and CDR2 ANQGSEA. The length of the CDR3 is 13 residues. The V and J ends lost 2 bases and 4 bases respectively, with 11 bases between them. The CDR3 reads CSVELDNVETQYF. The CDR3 DNA sequence: TGCAGCGTTGAACTGGACAACGTAGAGACCCAGTACTTC. The full variable domain, its missing parts supplied by reference TRBV29-1 and TRBJ2-5, is SAVISQKPSRDICQRGTSLTIQCQVDSQVTMMFWYRQQPGQSLTLIATANQGSEATYESGFVIDKFPISRPNLTFSTLTVSNMSPEDSSIYLCSVELDNVETQYFGPGTRLLVL.

As to this clone: Germline is not matched at one junction end, which may reflect a read error. The rearrangement uses TRBV7-9 and TRBJ2-7; 12 nucleotides align to TRBD2. Germline CDR1 reads SEHNR; CDR2 reads FQNEAQ (reference sequence). This CDR3 is 14 amino acids long. The CDR3 sequence: CASSLAGGLVEQYF. The DNA for the CDR3 is TGTGCCAGCAGCCTAGCGGGAGGGCTTGTAGAGCAGTACTTC.

The rearrangement joins TRBV5-1 to TRBJ1-1; D perhaps matches TRBD1 (6 bases). The CDR3 runs 16 residues. Between the trimmed V and J ends, which lost 0 bases and 0 bases, there was a span of 12 bases. The germline gives CDR1 SGHRS, CDR2 YFSETQ. CDR3 in amino acids: CASSLAAGAMNTEAFF. The DNA for the CDR3 is TGCGCCAGCAGCTTGGCCGCAGGGGCCATGAACACTGAAGCTTTCTTT.

This sequence joins TRBV28 and TRBJ1-1; weak D call: TRBD1 (5 bases). CDR1 MDHEN and CDR2 SYDVKM come from the germline V gene. Deletions cut 0 bases from V and 2 bases from J, with 13 bases between. The CDR3 covers 16 residues. The CDR3 loop is CASSLWGLGGNTEAFF. For the CDR3, the DNA is TGTGCCAGCAGTTTATGGGGTCTGGGGGGTAACACTGAAGCTTTCTTT.

The V call is TRBV28, the J call TRBJ2-1, with unresolved D. This CDR3 is 13 amino acids long. Between the trimmed V and J ends, which lost 5 bases and 4 bases, there was a span of 9 bases. Germline CDR1 MDHEN, CDR2 SYDVKM. CDR3 nucleotide sequence: TGTGCCAGCAGTACCAACTCGTACAATGAGCAGTTCTTC. Translation gives CASSTNSYNEQFF.

This chain joins TRBV15 and TRBJ1-5, with a tentative D call TRBD1 (5 bases). Per germline, CDR1 LNHNV and CDR2 YYDKDF (reference sequence). Trimming took 6 bases from V and 7 from J, leaving 16 bases between them. The CDR3 spans 14 residues. The CDR3: CATSPNGGRQPQHF. DNA for the CDR3: TGTGCCACCAGTCCTAACGGGGGAAGGCAGCCCCAGCATTTT. Combining the CDR3 with reference TRBV15 and TRBJ1-5 gives the whole variable domain DAMVIQNPRYQVTQFGKPVTLSCSQTLNHNVMYWYQQKSSQAPKLLFHYYDKDFNNEADTPDNFQSRRPNTSFCFLDIRSPGLGDTAMYLCATSPNGGRQPQHFGDGTRLSIL.

The chain carries TRBV2 and TRBJ2-3; 12 bases line up with TRBD2. Germline V gives CDR1 SNHLY, CDR2 FYNNEI. CDR3 size: 14 residues. With 5 bases clipped from V and 5 bases from J, the junction kept 2 bases outside the gene matches. The CDR3 nucleotides read TGTGCCAGCAGTTCTAGCGGGGGGGGAGATACGCAGTATTTT. Amino acids: CASSSSGGGDTQYF. Filled out from reference TRBV2 and TRBJ2-3, the complete variable domain reads EPEVTQTPSHQVTQMGQEVILRCVPISNHLYFYWYRQILGQKVEFLVSFYNNEISEKSEIFDDQFSVERPDGSNFTLKIRSTKLEDSAMYFCASSSSGGGDTQYFGPGTRLTVL.

In DNA, the CDR3 is TGCGCCTCAACTGAAGGGGCCCCAGGATTCAACACTGAAGCTTTCTTT. Translating it yields CASTEGAPGFNTEAFF. The V gene is TRBV10-2, the J gene TRBJ1-1, with a tentative D call TRBD1 (5 bases). V was trimmed by 11 bases and J by 2 bases, leaving 24 bases between them. This CDR3 spans 16 amino acids. Germline loops: CDR1 WSHSY, CDR2 SAAADI.

The chain joins TRBV2 to TRBJ1-5, with D possibly TRBD1 on 6 matching bases. Trimming left V 1 base short and J 3 bases short, with 10 bases between. The CDR3 consists of 15 residues. The V gene's germline CDR1 is SNHLY and CDR2 FYNNEI. As DNA, the CDR3 is TGTGCCAGCAGTGAAGAGGGGGTGCTCAATCAGCCCCAGCATTTT. It specifies CASSEEGVLNQPQHF.

The chain combines TRBV28 with TRBJ2-7; TRBD1 is a possible D gene (6 bases). V was pared by 5 bases and J by 2 bases, with 28 bases between. CDR1 is MDHEN and CDR2 is SYDVKM in the germline V gene. The CDR3 is 19 residues long. The CDR3 spells CASSQQGVTRSVSPYEQYF. CDR3 nucleotide sequence: TGTGCCAGCAGTCAACAGGGTGTTACACGTTCGGTTTCCCCCTACGAGCAGTACTTC.

This clone occurred a few times. V is TRBV19 and J is TRBJ2-2, with D unresolved. CDR3 size: 15 residues. Germline V gives CDR1 LNHDA, CDR2 SQIVND (reference sequence). V lost 8 bases and J 1 base, leaving 14 bases between the germline ends. CDR3 coding DNA: TGTGCCAGTCAGCTCGACTCCTTGAACACCGGGGAGCTGTTTTTT. This translates into CASQLDSLNTGELFF.

The rearrangement uses TRBV5-5 and TRBJ2-1; 11 nucleotides agree with TRBD2. V lost 2 bases, J lost 1 base, and 2 bases stayed unmatched. The CDR3 totals 16 residues. Germline lookup yields CDR1 SGHKS and CDR2 YYEKEE (reference sequence). For the CDR3, the DNA is TGTGCCAGCAGCTTACGGACTAGCGGGTCCTACAATGAGCAGTTCTTC. Translation: CASSLRTSGSYNEQFF.

This clone was seen only once. The chain employs TRBV28 and TRBJ1-2, with 9 nucleotides matching TRBD1. The trim removed 10 bases at V and 7 bases at J, leaving 10 bases unmatched. This CDR3 comprises 13 residues. Per the germline V gene, CDR1 is MDHEN and CDR2 is SYDVKM. Here the CDR3 reads CATTPGQGGGYTF. CDR3 bases: TGTGCCACTACACCGGGACAGGGAGGTGGCTACACCTTC.

The J gene is TRBJ2-2, the V gene TRBV5-8, with D perhaps TRBD1 (5 bases). Trimming stripped 0 bases from V and 5 bases from J, with 11 bases between. There are 15 residues in the CDR3. CDR1 and CDR2 (germline): SGHTS, YDEGEE. This chain's CDR3 is CASSLEGLSTGELFF. For the CDR3, the DNA is TGTGCCAGCAGCTTGGAGGGGTTGTCAACCGGGGAGCTGTTTTTT.

This chain connects TRBV27 to TRBJ2-1; no reliable D call. This CDR3 contains 13 residues. The germline V and J ends were trimmed by 3 bases and 3 bases, with 6 bases remaining between them. Germline V gene lookup returns CDR1 MNHEY and CDR2 SMNVEV (reference sequence). The CDR3: CASSFLLYNEQFF. The CDR3 nucleotides are TGTGCCAGCAGTTTTCTTCTCTACAATGAGCAGTTCTTC.

This clone was seen only a few times. DNA of the CDR3: TGTGCCCCAGCGGGCCCCCTCGAGCAGTACTTC. Translation gives CAPAGPLEQYF. The chain carries TRBV27 and TRBJ2-7, with D tentatively TRBD2 (6 bases). The CDR3 spans 11 residues. V lost 11 bases and J lost 6, with 14 bases in between. Germline loops: CDR1 MNHEY, CDR2 SMNVEV (reference sequence).

This clone counts as medium-sized (0.01 to 0.1%). This chain joins TRBV7-9 and TRBJ2-1; D may be TRBD1 (5 bases). There are 16 residues in the CDR3. CDR1 is SEHNR, CDR2 FQNEAQ, per germline (reference sequence). V lost 6 bases, J lost 1 base, and 16 bases lay in between. The CDR3 loop is CASSTLDSVSYNEQFF. The CDR3 bases are TGTGCCAGCAGTACCTTAGACAGTGTTTCCTACAATGAGCAGTTCTTC. Combining the CDR3 with reference TRBV7-9 and TRBJ2-1 gives the whole variable domain DTGVSQNPRHKITKRGQNVTFRCDPISEHNRLYWYRQTLGQGPEFLTYFQNEAQLEKSRLLSDRFSAERPKGSFSTLEIQRTEQGDSAMYLCASSTLDSVSYNEQFFGPGTRLTVL.

V gene TRBV27 combines with J gene TRBJ1-2; 11 nucleotides align to TRBD1. This CDR3 comprises 14 residues. Germline-derived CDR1 and CDR2 are MNHEY and SMNVEV (reference sequence). V shed 10 bases and J 8 bases; nucleotides not matched to a gene: 12. The CDR3 protein is CATTGTGGLRGYTF. CDR3 nucleotide sequence: TGTGCCACCACCGGGACAGGGGGGTTGAGAGGCTACACCTTC.